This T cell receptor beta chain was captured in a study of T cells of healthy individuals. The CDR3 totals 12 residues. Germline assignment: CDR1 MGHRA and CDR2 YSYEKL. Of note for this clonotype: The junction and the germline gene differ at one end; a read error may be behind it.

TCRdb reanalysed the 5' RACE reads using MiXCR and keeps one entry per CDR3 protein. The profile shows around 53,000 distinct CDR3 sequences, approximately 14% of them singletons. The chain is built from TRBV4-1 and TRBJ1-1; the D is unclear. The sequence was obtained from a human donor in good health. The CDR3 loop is CASRQVNTEAFF. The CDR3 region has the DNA TGCGCCAGCAGACAAGTCAACACTGAAGCTTTCTTT.